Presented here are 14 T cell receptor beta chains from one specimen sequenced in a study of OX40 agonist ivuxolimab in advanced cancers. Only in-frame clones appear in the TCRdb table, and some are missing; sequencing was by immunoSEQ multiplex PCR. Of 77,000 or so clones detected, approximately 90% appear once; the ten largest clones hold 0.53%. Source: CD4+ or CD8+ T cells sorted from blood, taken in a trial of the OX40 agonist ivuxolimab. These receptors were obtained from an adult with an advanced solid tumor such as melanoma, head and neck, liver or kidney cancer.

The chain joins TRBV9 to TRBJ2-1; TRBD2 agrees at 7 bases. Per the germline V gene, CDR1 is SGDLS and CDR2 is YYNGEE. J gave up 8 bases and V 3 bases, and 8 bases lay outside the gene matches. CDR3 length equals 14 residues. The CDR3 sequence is CASSASPSGHEQFF. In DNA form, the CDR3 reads TGTGCCAGCAGCGCCAGCCCTAGCGGCCATGAGCAGTTCTTC. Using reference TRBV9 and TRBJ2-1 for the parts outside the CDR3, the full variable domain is DSGVTQTPKHLITATGQRVTLRCSPRSGDLSVYWYQQSLDQGLQFLIQYYNGEERAKGNILERFSAQQFPDLHSELNLSSLELGDSALYFCASSASPSGHEQFFGPGTRLTVL.

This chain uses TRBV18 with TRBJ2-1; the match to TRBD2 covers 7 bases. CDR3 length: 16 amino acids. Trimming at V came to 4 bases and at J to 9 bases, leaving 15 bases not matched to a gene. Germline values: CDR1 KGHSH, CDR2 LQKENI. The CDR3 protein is CASSLVTGLDSGEQFF. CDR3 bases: TGTGCCAGCTCACTCGTCACAGGACTAGATTCTGGTGAGCAGTTCTTC.

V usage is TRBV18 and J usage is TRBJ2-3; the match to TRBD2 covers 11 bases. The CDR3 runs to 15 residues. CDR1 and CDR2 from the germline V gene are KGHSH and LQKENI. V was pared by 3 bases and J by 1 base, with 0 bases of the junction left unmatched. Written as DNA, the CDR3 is TGTGCCAGCTCACCGGGACTAGCGGGCACAGATACGCAGTATTTT. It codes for CASSPGLAGTDTQYF.

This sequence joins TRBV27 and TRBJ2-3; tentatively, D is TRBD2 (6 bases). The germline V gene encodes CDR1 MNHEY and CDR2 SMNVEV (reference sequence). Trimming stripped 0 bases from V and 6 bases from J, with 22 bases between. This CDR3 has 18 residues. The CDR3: CASSLSKLGGIYTDTQYF. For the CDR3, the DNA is TGTGCCAGCAGTTTATCGAAACTGGGCGGGATCTACACGGATACGCAGTATTTT.

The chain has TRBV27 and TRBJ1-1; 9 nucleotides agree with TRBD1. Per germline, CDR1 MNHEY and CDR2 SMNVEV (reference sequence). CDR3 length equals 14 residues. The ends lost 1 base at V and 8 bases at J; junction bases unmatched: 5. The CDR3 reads CASSLLRQGGEAFF. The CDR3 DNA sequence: TGTGCCAGCAGTTTATTACGACAGGGGGGCGAAGCTTTCTTT.

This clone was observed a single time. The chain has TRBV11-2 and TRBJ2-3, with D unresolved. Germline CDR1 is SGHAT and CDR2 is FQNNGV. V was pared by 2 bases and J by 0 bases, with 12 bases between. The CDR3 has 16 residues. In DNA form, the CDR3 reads TGTGCCAGCAGCTTATTGAATGGGTTAAGCACAGATACGCAGTATTTT. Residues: CASSLLNGLSTDTQYF.

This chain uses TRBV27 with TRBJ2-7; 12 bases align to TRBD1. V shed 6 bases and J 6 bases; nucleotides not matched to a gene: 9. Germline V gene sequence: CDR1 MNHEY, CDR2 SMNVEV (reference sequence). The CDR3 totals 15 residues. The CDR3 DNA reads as TGTGCCAGCAGACCTGGGACAGGGGGCAATCGCGAGCAGTACTTC. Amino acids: CASRPGTGGNREQYF.

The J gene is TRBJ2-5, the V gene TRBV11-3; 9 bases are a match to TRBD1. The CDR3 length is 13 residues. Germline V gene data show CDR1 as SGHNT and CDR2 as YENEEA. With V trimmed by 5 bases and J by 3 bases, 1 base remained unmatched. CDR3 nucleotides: TGTGCCAGCAGCCGGGACAGGGAAGAGACCCAGTACTTC. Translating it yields CASSRDREETQYF.

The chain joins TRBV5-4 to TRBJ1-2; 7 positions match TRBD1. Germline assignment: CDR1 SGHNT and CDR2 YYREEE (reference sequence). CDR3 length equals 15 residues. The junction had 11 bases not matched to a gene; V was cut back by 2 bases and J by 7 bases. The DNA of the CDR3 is TGTGCCAGCAGCTTTGAGGGACAGCTCACCTGTGGCTACACCTTC. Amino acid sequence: CASSFEGQLTCGYTF.

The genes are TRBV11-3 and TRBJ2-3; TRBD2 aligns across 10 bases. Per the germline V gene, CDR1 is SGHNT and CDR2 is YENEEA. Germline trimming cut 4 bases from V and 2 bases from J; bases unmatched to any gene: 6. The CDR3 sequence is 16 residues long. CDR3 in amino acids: CASSSRTSGYTDTQYF. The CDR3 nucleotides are TGTGCCAGCAGCTCCCGGACTAGCGGTTACACAGATACGCAGTATTTT.

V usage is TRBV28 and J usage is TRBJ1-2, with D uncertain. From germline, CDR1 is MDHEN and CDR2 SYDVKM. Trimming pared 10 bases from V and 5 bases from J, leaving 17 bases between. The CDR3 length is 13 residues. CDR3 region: CAIPSLDVYGYTF. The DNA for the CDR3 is TGTGCCATCCCGTCCCTGGACGTTTATGGCTACACCTTC.

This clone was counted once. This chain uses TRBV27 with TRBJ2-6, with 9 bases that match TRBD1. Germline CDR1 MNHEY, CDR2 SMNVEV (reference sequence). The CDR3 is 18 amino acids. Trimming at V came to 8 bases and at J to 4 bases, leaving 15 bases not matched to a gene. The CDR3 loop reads CASRGHGTGPGGANVLTF. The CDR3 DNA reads TGTGCCAGCCGCGGGCACGGGACAGGGCCAGGCGGGGCCAACGTCCTGACTTTC.

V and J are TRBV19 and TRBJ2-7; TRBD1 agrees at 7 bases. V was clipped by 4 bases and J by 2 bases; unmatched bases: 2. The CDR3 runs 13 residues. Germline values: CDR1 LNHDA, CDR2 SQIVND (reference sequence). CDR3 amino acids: CASSNQGAYEQYF. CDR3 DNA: TGTGCCAGTAGTAACCAGGGGGCCTACGAGCAGTACTTC.

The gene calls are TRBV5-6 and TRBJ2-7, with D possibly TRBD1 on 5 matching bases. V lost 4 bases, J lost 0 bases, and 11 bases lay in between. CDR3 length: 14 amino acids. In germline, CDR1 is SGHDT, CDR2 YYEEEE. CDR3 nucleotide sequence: TGTGCCAGCAGCCGCCGACAGAGCTCCTACGAGCAGTACTTC. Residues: CASSRRQSSYEQYF.